Listed here are 20 T cell receptor beta chains from one sample, sequenced in a study of T cell responses to AZD1222 COVID-19 vaccine (dated by TCRdb to about 2021). Library method: the immunoSEQ multiplex PCR assay. Imported from immuneACCESS, the table was reduced by TCRdb to in-frame sequences with V and J called. These copies leave out some clones; in studies compared against another copy, an unresolved V gene accounts for under half, and the cause of the remainder is not known. The sample includes some 150,000 clones, with roughly 91% observed a single time. Under 2% of the sample comes from the top ten. The label giving this sample's time point can be read as: baseline before first vaccination. Sequencing used peripheral blood, obtained on day 0 of AZD1222 vaccination. The receptors shown here come from an adult in good health.

The gene calls are TRBV9 and TRBJ2-2; D may be TRBD1 or TRBD2 (5 bases each). Looked up from germline, CDR1 is SGDLS and CDR2 is YYNGEE. The CDR3 is 15 residues long. The germline V and J ends were trimmed by 5 bases and 1 base, with 12 bases remaining between them. CDR3 loop: CASSSGTLNTGELFF. For the CDR3, the DNA is TGTGCCAGCAGTTCCGGGACGCTGAACACCGGGGAGCTGTTTTTT.

The chain links TRBV24-1 to TRBJ2-5; perhaps TRBD1 as D (6 bases). The germline CDR1 and CDR2 sequences are KGHDR and SFDVKD. The CDR3 spans 15 residues. The V end was cut by 4 bases, the J end by 4 bases, with 15 bases between. CDR3 nucleotide sequence: TGTGCCACCAGTGACCCTGACAGGTATCGAGAGACCCAGTACTTC. Its protein is CATSDPDRYRETQYF.

This clone was observed a single time. CDR3 region: CASIKDGNTEAFF. CDR3 coding DNA: TGTGCCAGCATTAAGGACGGGAACACTGAAGCTTTCTTT. The rearrangement joins TRBV2 to TRBJ1-1; D ambiguous. CDR1 and CDR2 from the germline V gene are SNHLY and FYNNEI. V was trimmed by 7 bases and J by 1 base, leaving 10 bases between them. This CDR3 contains 13 residues.

This sequence joins TRBV29-1 and TRBJ1-1; weak D call: TRBD1 (5 bases). The V gene lost 2 bases and the J gene lost 3 bases, with 7 bases spanning the gap. This CDR3 is built from 12 residues. CDR1 and CDR2 from the germline V gene are SQVTM and ANQGSEA. CDR3 protein: CSVEIGDTEAFF. CDR3 in DNA: TGCAGCGTTGAAATAGGGGACACTGAAGCTTTCTTT.

This clone was recorded once. The chain is built from TRBV28 and TRBJ2-1; perhaps TRBD2 as D (5 bases). Per the germline V gene, CDR1 is MDHEN and CDR2 is SYDVKM. This CDR3 contains 14 residues. V was pared by 8 bases and J by 4 bases, with 15 bases between. The CDR3 DNA follows: TGTGCCAGCCGGACTTCCCCTGTATACAATGAGCAGTTCTTC. This translates into CASRTSPVYNEQFF.

The chain couples TRBV19 to TRBJ2-7, with D tentatively TRBD2 (5 bases). Germline-derived CDR1 and CDR2 are LNHDA and SQIVND (reference sequence). CDR3 length: 16 residues. Deletions cut 5 bases from V and 1 base from J, with 18 bases between. The CDR3 DNA sequence: TGTGCCAGTAGTCGCAGGCTAGCTAGGGAATCCTACGAGCAGTACTTC. Protein: CASSRRLARESYEQYF.

The chain is built from TRBV27 and TRBJ2-6; maybe TRBD2 (6 bases). With 3 bases removed from V and 0 bases from J, the gap between germline ends came to 12 bases. The CDR3 covers 17 residues. Germline V gene sequence: CDR1 MNHEY, CDR2 SMNVEV (reference sequence). This CDR3 is CASSFGGTSSGANVLTF. The DNA for the CDR3 is TGTGCCAGCAGTTTCGGGGGTACTAGCTCTGGGGCCAACGTCCTGACTTTC.

V usage is TRBV28 and J usage is TRBJ1-1, with D maybe TRBD1 (6 bases). Trimming stripped 4 bases from V and 0 bases from J, with 15 bases between. In germline, CDR1 is MDHEN, CDR2 SYDVKM. The CDR3 length is 16 residues. Here the CDR3 reads CASSSIQGRLNTEAFF. CDR3 bases: TGTGCCAGCAGTTCGATACAGGGACGGCTGAACACTGAAGCTTTCTTT.

Only one count was recorded for this clone. The genes are TRBV4-2 and TRBJ1-1, with 9 nucleotides matching TRBD1. V was pared by 6 bases and J by 7 bases, with 9 bases of the junction left unmatched. CDR1 LGHNA and CDR2 YNFKEQ come from the germline V gene. This CDR3 comprises 14 residues. The CDR3 loop reads CASRGGTGPLEAFF. The CDR3 region has the DNA TGTGCCAGCAGGGGAGGGACAGGGCCTCTTGAAGCTTTCTTT.

In this sample, this clone turned up once. The V call is TRBV19, the J call TRBJ1-4, with 7 bases that match TRBD1. The CDR3 runs to 16 residues. Germline CDR1 is LNHDA and CDR2 is SQIVND (reference sequence). The V segment lost 1 base and the J segment 8 bases; nucleotides outside the gene matches: 10. CDR3 in DNA: TGTGCCAGTAGTATAGGGGAGACAGGGCCCAACGAAAAACTGTTTTTT. It specifies CASSIGETGPNEKLFF.

In this sample, this clone turned up a few times. This chain uses TRBV3-1 (or the pseudogene TRBV3-2) with TRBJ2-2; TRBD1 is a possible D gene (6 bases). V dropped 5 bases and J dropped 5 bases, with 12 bases sitting between them. Looked up from germline, CDR1 is LGHDT and CDR2 is YNNKEL (reference sequence). The length of the CDR3 is 14 residues. The CDR3 coding sequence is TGTGCCAGCAGCTCAGGGGTAATGACCGGGGAGCTGTTTTTT. This gives the protein CASSSGVMTGELFF.

The chain employs TRBV2 and TRBJ2-1, with 11 nucleotides matching TRBD2. V gave up 6 bases and J gave up 4 bases; unmatched junction bases: 5. The CDR3 runs to 15 residues. The germline gives CDR1 SNHLY, CDR2 FYNNEI. CDR3 in amino acids: CASSLGLAGYNEQFF. CDR3 bases: TGTGCCAGCAGCCTTGGACTAGCGGGTTACAATGAGCAGTTCTTC.

The chain joins TRBV6-6 to TRBJ2-7; TRBD1 might be the D (6 bases). The CDR3 runs 13 residues. From germline, CDR1 is MNHNY and CDR2 SVGAGI (reference sequence). The V gene lost 8 bases and the J gene lost 4 bases, with 15 bases spanning the gap. Here the CDR3 DNA reads TGTGCCAGCCATGGACAGAACGATTACGAGCAGTACGTC. Its protein product is CASHGQNDYEQYV.

This chain links TRBV24-1 with TRBJ1-2, with D perhaps TRBD1 (6 bases). The CDR3 extends over 15 amino acids. CDR1 and CDR2 from the germline V gene are KGHDR and SFDVKD. Trimming cost V 3 bases and J 4 bases, with 14 bases left between them. The CDR3 reads CATSDPRDTFYGYTF. The CDR3, as DNA: TGTGCCACCAGTGATCCCCGGGACACATTCTATGGCTACACCTTC.

CDR3 nucleotides: TGTGCCAGCAGTAAGGTAGCTGATATATCAGTGATGCCCCAGCATTTT. Residues: CASSKVADISVMPQHF. The V call is TRBV27, the J call TRBJ1-5, with D unresolved. Trimming shortened V by 5 bases and J by 9 bases, and 23 bases separated the two germline ends. Germline V gives CDR1 MNHEY, CDR2 SMNVEV (reference sequence). The CDR3 is 16 residues long.

The rearrangement uses TRBV7-9 and TRBJ2-5; TRBD1 might be the D (6 bases). CDR1 and CDR2 (germline): SEHNR, FQNEAQ (reference sequence). Deletions cut 1 base from V and 10 bases from J, with 10 bases between. The CDR3 runs 12 residues. CDR3 bases: TGTGCCAGCAGCTTAGAACAGGGCGGCCAGTACTTC. This sequence encodes CASSLEQGGQYF.

The CDR3 nucleotides are TGTGCCAGTAGTATATGGGGCAAGGAGAACACTGAAGCTTTCTTT. Amino acid sequence: CASSIWGKENTEAFF. V and J are TRBV19 and TRBJ1-1; tentative D call: TRBD1 (5 bases). Germline assignment: CDR1 LNHDA and CDR2 SQIVND (reference sequence). There are 15 residues in the CDR3. V was clipped by 2 bases and J by 1 base, with 11 bases between them.

The rearrangement uses TRBV5-5 and TRBJ1-6; D may be TRBD1 (5 bases). The CDR3 length is 14 residues. The V gene's germline CDR1 is SGHKS and CDR2 YYEKEE (reference sequence). Deletions cut 1 base from V and 7 bases from J, with 9 bases between. CDR3 in DNA: TGTGCCAGCAGCTTGAGCCAGGGAAATTCACCCCTCCACTTT. Residues: CASSLSQGNSPLHF.

This clone occurred once. The V and J genes are TRBV5-1 and TRBJ2-1; D perhaps matches TRBD1 (6 bases). V was shortened by 4 bases and J by 8 bases, with 19 bases between the two germline ends. Germline V gene sequence: CDR1 SGHRS, CDR2 YFSETQ. The CDR3 runs 15 residues. CDR3 nucleotide sequence: TGCGCCAGCAGCCCGGATTCAGGGGTTTTCGATGAGCAGTTCTTC. Protein sequence: CASSPDSGVFDEQFF.

V gene TRBV7-8 combines with J gene TRBJ1-2; D may be TRBD1 (5 bases). Between the trimmed V and J ends, which lost 3 bases and 2 bases, there was a span of 10 bases. The CDR3 is 14 residues long. The germline V gene has CDR1 SGHVS and CDR2 FQNEAQ. CDR3 region: CASSFRDANYGYTF. The CDR3 DNA is TGTGCCAGCAGCTTCCGGGACGCCAACTATGGCTACACCTTC.